Presented here are 26 T cell receptor beta chains from one specimen sequenced in a study of T cells in Graves' hyperthyroidism and ophthalmopathy. The TCR beta CDR3 regions underwent amplification using RNA transcripts as the source. A set of HTBI primers served as the primers for a first-round RT-PCR of the TCR CDR3. MiXCR was run by TCRdb on the multiplex PCR reads, yielding one entry per CDR3 protein. The sample comprises some 740,000 distinct CDR3 sequences, 11% to 15% of which are singletons, and approximately 10% rests with the top ten. Input material: blood. These receptors originate from a young woman with Graves' hyperthyroidism.

This clonotype was recorded once. The junction departs from the called germline gene at one end, perhaps through a read error. The chain joins TRBV5-1 to TRBJ2-2; no clear D. Per the germline V gene, CDR1 is SGHRS and CDR2 is YFSETQ. The CDR3 has 13 amino acids. The CDR3 here is CASGFSFSGELFF. CDR3 nucleotide sequence: TGCGCCAGCGGCTTTAGCTTTTCCGGGGAGCTGTTTTTT.

The chain uses TRBV20-1 and TRBJ1-5; D is undetermined. Between the trimmed V and J ends, which lost 0 bases and 6 bases, there was a span of 9 bases. CDR1 DFQATT and CDR2 SNEGSKA come from the germline V gene (reference sequence). CDR3 length: 13 residues. For the CDR3, the DNA is TGCAGTGCTAGAGATCTGAGTAGTCAGCCCCAGCATTTT. Protein product: CSARDLSSQPQHF.

This clonotype was counted ten times or more. The chain couples TRBV6-2 or TRBV6-3 to TRBJ2-5, with 7 nucleotides matching TRBD2. This CDR3 has 16 amino acids. Trimming took 8 bases from V and 5 from J; bases not matched to a gene: 17. Looked up from germline, CDR1 is MNHEY and CDR2 is SVGEGT. This chain's CDR3 is CASCLYATLAPETQYF. The CDR3 DNA sequence: TGTGCCAGCTGTCTCTACGCAACACTAGCGCCGGAGACCCAGTACTTC.

This clonotype has a handful of counts. This chain connects TRBV20-1 to TRBJ2-3; weak D call: TRBD2 (6 bases). The ends were cut back, 5 bases at V and 1 base at J, with 10 bases in the middle. Germline CDR1 reads DFQATT; CDR2 reads SNEGSKA (reference sequence). The CDR3 has 13 amino acids. The CDR3 reads CSAEASGTDTQYF. The CDR3 DNA follows: TGCAGTGCTGAGGCTAGCGGCACAGATACGCAGTATTTT.

This clonotype was seen only a few times. The genes are TRBV5-4 and TRBJ2-1; 9 positions match TRBD2. Germline V lookup: CDR1 SGHNT, CDR2 YYREEE (reference sequence). The junction had 7 bases not matched to a gene; V was cut back by 4 bases and J by 5 bases. This CDR3 has 15 amino acids. The DNA of the CDR3 is TGTGCCAGCAGCACGACTAGCGGCCTCCACAATGAGCAGTTCTTC. It encodes CASSTTSGLHNEQFF.

This clonotype has only a few counts. The chain joins TRBV28 to TRBJ2-7, with 12 bases lining up with TRBD2. The CDR3 extends over 18 amino acids. Trimming cost V 2 bases and J 0 bases; bases outside gene matches: 8. Germline V lookup: CDR1 MDHEN, CDR2 SYDVKM. The CDR3 DNA reads as TGTGCCAGCAGTTTACTACGCCTAGCGGGAGGGCCCTCCTACGAGCAGTACTTC. Amino acids: CASSLLRLAGGPSYEQYF. The entire variable domain, with the rest obtained from reference TRBV28 and TRBJ2-7, is as follows: DVKVTQSSRYLVKRTGEKVFLECVQDMDHENMFWYRQDPGLGLRLIYFSYDVKMKEKGDIPEGYSVSREKKERFSLILESASTNQTSMYLCASSLLRLAGGPSYEQYFGPGTRLTVT.

This clonotype was seen repeatedly, ten times or more. The rearrangement links TRBV20-1 to TRBJ2-1; 9 bases are a match to TRBD2. Germline V gives CDR1 DFQATT, CDR2 SNEGSKA (reference sequence). V shed 4 bases, J shed 7 bases, and the junction held 11 bases outside the gene matches. There are 15 residues in the CDR3. The chain's CDR3 is CSATWAGGPSNEQFF. The DNA of the CDR3 is TGCAGTGCTACCTGGGCGGGAGGGCCATCTAATGAGCAGTTCTTC.

This clonotype was recorded at least ten times. The V gene is TRBV28, the J gene TRBJ2-3; D not certain. This CDR3 comprises 17 residues. CDR1 and CDR2 (germline): MDHEN, SYDVKM. V was clipped by 1 base and J by 4 bases, with 18 bases between them. CDR3 sequence reads: CASSLLSPGVGPDTQYF. The CDR3 nucleotides are TGTGCCAGCAGTTTATTATCCCCGGGCGTAGGGCCAGATACGCAGTATTTT.

In its sample, this clonotype was seen a few times. The V and J genes are TRBV7-9 and TRBJ1-4; 8 bases match TRBD1. This CDR3 has 15 residues. With 5 bases clipped from V and 10 bases from J, the junction kept 12 bases outside the gene matches. Germline V gene data show CDR1 as SEHNR and CDR2 as FQNEAQ (reference sequence). The CDR3 sequence: CASSLGSGQAPKLFF. The CDR3 nucleotides read TGTGCCAGCAGCCTAGGGTCGGGACAGGCCCCAAAACTGTTTTTT.

This clonotype has just a few counts. The chain is built from TRBV4-1 and TRBJ1-2; TRBD1 matches 7 bases. The CDR3 contains 18 residues. Trimming removed 6 bases from V and 4 bases from J; junction bases left unmatched: 20. Germline V gives CDR1 MGHRA, CDR2 YSYEKL. The CDR3 nucleotides read TGCGCCAGCAGGCCATTATATAAGGACAGGACCTTCGGCTATGGCTACACCTTC. Its protein is CASRPLYKDRTFGYGYTF.

Remarks on this clonotype: This may be a read error, as it is one base from a much larger clone. As the CDR3 is not closed by the conserved phenylalanine or tryptophan, this likely results from a read error. The chain recombines TRBV2 with TRBJ2-4, with a tentative D call TRBD1 (7 bases). V dropped 7 bases and J dropped 0 bases, with 16 bases sitting between them. This CDR3 region has 16 residues. Germline V CDR1 and CDR2: SNHLY, FYNNEI. CDR3: CASTQRQGLAKNIQYV. As DNA, the CDR3 is TGTGCCAGCACCCAGAGACAGGGACTAGCCAAAAACATTCAGTACGTC.

In this sample, this clonotype turned up a few times. The V gene is TRBV30, the J gene TRBJ2-7, with TRBD2 as a possible D gene (6 bases). Germline lookup yields CDR1 GTSNPN and CDR2 SVGIG (reference sequence). The CDR3 has 13 amino acids. V was shortened by 3 bases and J by 4 bases, with 13 bases between the two germline ends. This CDR3 is CAWSRDLPYEQYF. The CDR3 DNA sequence: TGTGCCTGGAGCCGGGACTTGCCATACGAGCAGTACTTC.

This clonotype has a count of ten or more. The chain couples TRBV28 to TRBJ1-2, with TRBD1 identical over 8 bases. The V and J ends lost 5 bases and 0 bases, in that order; junction bases with no gene match: 5. The CDR3 covers 15 residues. Germline CDR1 and CDR2: MDHEN and SYDVKM. This chain's CDR3 is CASSAGTGANYGYTF. In nucleotides, the CDR3 is TGTGCCAGCAGTGCCGGGACAGGAGCTAACTATGGCTACACCTTC.

The genes are TRBV19 and TRBJ1-5; possible D gene TRBD1, 6 bases. Germline-derived CDR1 and CDR2 are LNHDA and SQIVND (reference sequence). CDR3 length: 16 residues. V gave up 6 bases and J gave up 1 base, with 16 bases separating them. This CDR3 reads CASRYREAASNQPQHF. DNA of the CDR3: TGTGCCAGTAGATACAGGGAAGCTGCGAGCAATCAGCCCCAGCATTTT.

This clonotype appeared a few times. The J gene is TRBJ2-7, the V gene TRBV6-1, with D unresolved. The V and J ends lost 3 bases and 2 bases respectively, with 11 bases between them. The CDR3 contains 14 residues. CDR1 and CDR2 from the germline V gene are MNHNS and SASEGT. CDR3 sequence reads: CASSDLLSPYEQYF. The CDR3 DNA follows: TGTGCCAGCAGTGACCTTCTGAGTCCCTACGAGCAGTACTTC.

This clonotype was recorded at least ten times. This rearrangement joins TRBV28 to TRBJ1-3; a weak D match, TRBD1 (6 bases). Germline V gives CDR1 MDHEN, CDR2 SYDVKM. This CDR3 contains 18 residues. V shed 2 bases and J shed 0 bases, with 17 bases lying between them. The CDR3 DNA sequence: TGTGCCAGCAGTTTAGGAACAGGGTTGTATAGCTCTGGAAACACCATATATTTT. This translates into CASSLGTGLYSSGNTIYF. Combining the CDR3 with reference TRBV28 and TRBJ1-3 gives the whole variable domain DVKVTQSSRYLVKRTGEKVFLECVQDMDHENMFWYRQDPGLGLRLIYFSYDVKMKEKGDIPEGYSVSREKKERFSLILESASTNQTSMYLCASSLGTGLYSSGNTIYFGEGSWLTVV.

This clonotype turned up a few times. V and J are TRBV2 and TRBJ2-1, with a tentative D call TRBD1 (5 bases). V lost 6 bases to trimming and J lost 5 bases, with 11 bases between them. Germline assignment: CDR1 SNHLY and CDR2 FYNNEI. The length of the CDR3 is 13 residues. CDR3 protein: CASSADSHNEQFF. CDR3 in DNA: TGTGCCAGCAGCGCCGACAGTCACAATGAGCAGTTCTTC.

This clonotype turned up a few times. This chain connects TRBV29-1 to TRBJ2-1; no clear D. CDR1 SQVTM and CDR2 ANQGSEA come from the germline V gene. This CDR3 is built from 13 residues. Trimming took off 4 bases at V and 0 bases at J, with 7 bases between the two ends. CDR3 residues: CSVAASSYNEQFF. CDR3 DNA sequence: TGCAGCGTTGCGGCTAGCTCCTACAATGAGCAGTTCTTC.

On this clonotype: This clone may be a read error of a much larger clone one base away. This CDR3 fails to terminate in the conserved phenylalanine or tryptophan, so it likely reflects a read error. The V and J genes are TRBV3-1 and TRBJ2-7, with a possible D match to TRBD2 (5 bases). Trimming stripped 3 bases from V and 3 bases from J, with 18 bases between. CDR3 length: 16 residues. Germline assignment: CDR1 LGHDT and CDR2 YNNKEL (reference sequence). The chain's CDR3 is CASSQASGIYGYEQYL. Here the CDR3 DNA reads TGTGCCAGCAGCCAGGCAAGCGGAATTTACGGCTACGAGCAGTACCTC.

The table lists this clonotype with a few counts. The chain employs TRBV19 and TRBJ2-3, with no clear D. The germline V gene has CDR1 LNHDA and CDR2 SQIVND (reference sequence). Trimming took off 7 bases at V and 3 bases at J, with 11 bases between the two ends. CDR3 length: 13 amino acids. This CDR3 is CASKSPTTDTQYF. Here the CDR3 DNA reads TGTGCCAGTAAATCCCCTACTACAGATACGCAGTATTTT.

The sample holds many counts of this clonotype. V is TRBV2 and J is TRBJ2-3, with D possibly being TRBD1 (6 bases). CDR1 and CDR2 from the germline V gene are SNHLY and FYNNEI. CDR3 length equals 13 residues. Trimming took 4 bases from V and 3 from J, leaving 8 bases between them. This chain's CDR3 is CASSGDTTDTQYF. The CDR3, as DNA: TGTGCCAGCAGTGGGGACACAACAGATACGCAGTATTTT.

The chain employs TRBV29-1 and TRBJ1-2; D gene uncertain. The CDR3 runs to 11 residues. Germline-derived CDR1 and CDR2 are SQVTM and ANQGSEA. The V end lost 4 bases, the J end lost 8 bases, and 11 bases lay between the germline ends. CDR3 sequence reads: CSVGAGDGYTF. The CDR3 region has the DNA TGCAGCGTTGGGGCCGGTGACGGCTACACCTTC.

This clonotype was detected many times. The rearrangement links TRBV2 to TRBJ2-5; the match to TRBD1 covers 7 bases. Germline-derived CDR1 and CDR2 are SNHLY and FYNNEI. The CDR3 is 14 residues long. V shed 6 bases, J shed 2 bases, and the junction held 6 bases outside the gene matches. CDR3 in DNA: TGTGCCAGCAGACCCGACAGGGTTCAAGAGACCCAGTACTTC. Translation: CASRPDRVQETQYF. The entire variable domain, with the rest obtained from reference TRBV2 and TRBJ2-5, is as follows: EPEVTQTPSHQVTQMGQEVILRCVPISNHLYFYWYRQILGQKVEFLVSFYNNEISEKSEIFDDQFSVERPDGSNFTLKIRSTKLEDSAMYFCASRPDRVQETQYFGPGTRLLVL.

This clonotype was counted ten times or more. CDR3 coding DNA: TGTGCCAGCAGCCCCCCCATGGGGTGGGTGAGATGGGCCGGGGAGCTGTTTTTT. As protein: CASSPPMGWVRWAGELFF. J is TRBJ2-2 and V is TRBV7-2, with unresolved D. The CDR3 contains 18 residues. Deletions cut 5 bases from V and 6 bases from J, with 25 bases between. Germline loops: CDR1 SGHTA, CDR2 FQGNSA.

Many counts were recorded for this clonotype. The rearrangement uses TRBV2 and TRBJ2-5, with D possibly TRBD2 on 6 matching bases. CDR3 length: 14 residues. Germline V lookup: CDR1 SNHLY, CDR2 FYNNEI. V was shortened by 7 bases and J by 0 bases, with 12 bases between the two germline ends. CDR3 sequence reads: CASKGTGYQETQYF. Written as DNA, the CDR3 is TGTGCCAGCAAAGGGACTGGGTACCAAGAGACCCAGTACTTC.

A few counts support this clonotype. CDR3 coding DNA: TGTGCCAGCTCACCGATTGCAGGGAAGTTGACGGAAGAGACCCAGTACTTC. Translated, it gives CASSPIAGKLTEETQYF. The J gene is TRBJ2-5, the V gene TRBV18; a weak D match, TRBD1 (5 bases). The germline V and J ends were trimmed by 3 bases and 3 bases, with 20 bases remaining between them. The germline V gene has CDR1 KGHSH and CDR2 LQKENI. The CDR3 runs 17 residues.